Detailed here is one TCR beta chain. This record belongs to a study of blood T cell repertoires in COVID-19. The V end was cut by 6 bases, the J end by 3 bases, with 15 bases between. The CDR3 is 15 residues long. Germline V gene sequence: CDR1 MNHEY, CDR2 SMNVEV (reference sequence). The authors' processing: Amplification from reference gene primers served as the basis for estimated nucleated cell counts. Sequenced by immunoSEQ multiplex PCR; TCRdb stores in-frame clones only, minus some. V and J calls and clone size are copied from that table; D and trimming were computed from the DNA. The sample lists 40,000 to 65,000 clones; roughly 85% were seen once.

The gene calls are TRBV27 and TRBJ2-4; D is perhaps TRBD2 (5 bases). The TCR comes from an elderly man with acute or convalescent COVID-19. The sequenced sample consisted of peripheral blood. The CDR3 region is CASRSGKSGKNIQYF. The CDR3 DNA reads as TGTGCCAGCAGGTCCGGGAAAAGCGGCAAAAACATTCAGTACTTC.